This TCR beta chain appears in the sequencing data of a study of control samples from healthy donors and cancer patients. The repertoire was sequenced with immunoSEQ multiplex PCR; TCRdb's copy has only in-frame clones and lacks some. The repertoire has about 100,000 clones, roughly 93% of them found once; the top ten carry 8%. Germline V gene lookup returns CDR1 SGHTA and CDR2 FQGTGA. The CDR3 loop spans 14 amino acids. The germline V and J ends were trimmed by 2 bases and 6 bases, with 11 bases remaining between them. Sequencing was carried out using blood. V and J are TRBV7-3 and TRBJ2-1, with D perhaps TRBD2 (6 bases). The sequence came from a man aged 18 to 30 in good health. The CDR3 sequence is CASSLDGSLNEQFF. The CDR3 region has the DNA TGTGCCAGCAGCTTAGACGGGAGCCTCAATGAGCAGTTCTTC.